This T cell receptor beta chain derives from a study of T-cell reconstitution after alpha-beta-depleted transplantation in children. At least ten counts were recorded for this clonotype. Unique molecular identifiers featured in how the TCRbeta library was prepared. Via MiXCR, TCRdb re-called the PCR reads, giving one row per CDR3 protein. The sample lists approximately 640,000 distinct CDR3 sequences; roughly 15% were seen once. Germline CDR1 PRHDT, CDR2 FYEKMQ (reference sequence). V was pared by 4 bases and J by 1 base, with 10 bases between. The CDR3 consists of 14 residues. The sample here was PBMCs from the stem cell graft donor, taken from the stem cell graft. The chain employs TRBV13 and TRBJ1-1; TRBD1 is a possible D gene (6 bases). This sequence was found in a human donor who donated a stem cell graft to a child with acute myeloid leukemia. CDR3 region: CASSWQTGNTEAFF. CDR3 sequence (DNA): TGTGCCAGCAGCTGGCAGACAGGGAACACTGAAGCTTTCTTT.